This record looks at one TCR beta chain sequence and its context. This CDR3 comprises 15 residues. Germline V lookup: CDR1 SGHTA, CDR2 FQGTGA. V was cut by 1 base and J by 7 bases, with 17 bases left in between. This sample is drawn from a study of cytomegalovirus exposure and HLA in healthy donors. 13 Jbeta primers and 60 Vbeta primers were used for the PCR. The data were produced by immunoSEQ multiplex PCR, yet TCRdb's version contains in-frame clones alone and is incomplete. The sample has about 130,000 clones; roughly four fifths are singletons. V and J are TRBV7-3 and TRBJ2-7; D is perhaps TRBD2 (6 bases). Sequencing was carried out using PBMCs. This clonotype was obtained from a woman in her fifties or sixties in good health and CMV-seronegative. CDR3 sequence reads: CASSLKGGPAGEQYF. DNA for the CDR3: TGTGCCAGCAGCTTAAAGGGCGGGCCGGCGGGGGAGCAGTACTTC.